This TCR beta chain was documented in a study of healthy donors' naive CD4 and CD8 T cells. Study details: Donors spanned ages 20-25, 40-50 and 60-70 years, half female. All functional IMGT TCR alpha variants were covered by new primers.

Starting from roughly 0.55 ug of total RNA, TCR libraries were made with linear amplification. TCRdb processed the reads anew with MiXCR; each CDR3 protein has one entry. This table has 150,000 to 200,000 distinct CDR3 sequences, 65% to 75% appearing once. Naive T cells were sorted: CD4+CD8-CD45RO-CD45RA+ for CD4+, CD8+CD4-CD45RA+CD27bright for CD8+. General study findings and limits: Chains were not paired, since alpha and beta were sequenced in bulk.

This clonotype has a handful of counts. The antigen is not known. The sequencing input was naive CD4+ and CD8+ T cells sorted from blood, pooled from several donors. The clonotype originates from a pool of human donors in good health; the sample pools cells from several healthy donors.

Here the CDR3 reads CASSLTKVGETQYF. For the CDR3, the DNA is TGCGCCAGCAGTCTCACTAAGGTGGGAGAGACCCAGTACTTC. The V gene is TRBV4-3, the J gene TRBJ2-5; D unclear. Germline-derived CDR1 and CDR2 are LGHNA and YSLEER. The CDR3 extends over 14 amino acids. The V gene lost 6 bases and the J gene lost 4 bases, with 15 bases spanning the gap.